What follows is one T cell receptor (beta chain) and its context. It has no known antigen specificity. Base qualities are not at hand, and no much larger clone is one base apart. V sheds 1 base and J sheds 5 bases, leaving 12 bases between their ends. Via the germline V gene, CDR1 is SNHLY and CDR2 FYNNEI. The CDR3 holds 15 amino acids from the cysteine to the phenylalanine. Only the CDR3 portion is preserved as DNA: 45 bases, with reading frame beginning at the first base. The immunoSEQ Assay, a bias-controlled multiplex PCR, was used to amplify TCRbeta CDR3 regions from genomic DNA. On the study's bioinformatics: Within the assay, amplification of reference gene primers was used to estimate how many nucleated cells each sample contained. To quantify the absolute abundance of each unique TCRbeta CDR3 rearrangement, sequence reads were collapsed and filtered. For each sample, productive Simpson clonality was calculated as the square root of Simpson's diversity index across productive rearrangements. TCRdb carries this immuneACCESS record with in-frame sequences only. Its versions omit some clonotypes, under half of them owing to an unresolved V gene in the studies checked, with the rest unexplained. V, J and clone size were drawn from that table, and D and trimming were deduced from the DNA. For this sample there are a few hundred thousand clones; 65% to 85% appear just once. About 7% of the sample lies in the top ten.

The data originate from a study of blood T cell repertoires in COVID-19 (dated by TCRdb to 2019 to 2021). A note on the overall study: Collaborator samples came from the United States, Italy and Spain and covered acute and convalescent phases of COVID-19. The sample metadata nearly always contained a de-identified subject ID, COVID-19 status, age in years and sex. The material from the prospective study consisted of cDNA or gDNA derived from T cells, B-cell-depleted T cells, or PBMCs. Samples came from the ongoing ImmuneRACE study (first 160 participants) plus 1,254 subjects from 6 global collaborators. Where available, HLA class I and class II types were taken from metadata supplied by the sample provider and were not determined by assay-based typing. Subjects who had been exposed to COVID-19, were actively infected with it, or had recovered from it provided the deeply sampled blood TCRbeta repertoires that made up the dataset. A freely available public database, intended as a resource for researchers studying the immune response to SARS-CoV-2, is where the repertoires were released.

Enrolling through a virtual design, the prospective study's participants ranged in age from roughly 18 to 95 years and lived across around 25 United States geographic areas. In the prospective study, cohorts were assigned on the basis of participant-reported clinical history obtained from a screening survey and a study questionnaire. Recovered participants in ImmuneRACE Cohort 3 were defined by two consecutive negative NP/OP PCR tests, clearance by a healthcare professional, or resolution of symptoms. Mobile phlebotomists in the prospective study collected whole blood, serum and a nasopharyngeal or oropharyngeal swab from every participant. Over a roughly two-month period, participants in the prospective study had the option of providing additional blood draws and questionnaires. Before DNA extraction, blood samples from the prospective study were shipped at room temperature or frozen. General findings and caveats noted by the study authors: How much clinical and demographic metadata was included differed by source and by participant, and the metadata was provided uncurated.

In this chain, TRBV2 is recombined with TRBJ1-5; TRBD1 is a weak D gene call, 5 bases matching. The sequenced sample was PBMCs or T cells enriched from blood (not recorded which). This clonotype originated in a woman in her thirties or forties who had recovered from COVID-19. The nucleotide sequence reads TGTGCCAGCAGTGAAGAGCAGGGTAGGGATCAGCCCCAGCATTTT. Its protein reads: CASSEEQGRDQPQHF.